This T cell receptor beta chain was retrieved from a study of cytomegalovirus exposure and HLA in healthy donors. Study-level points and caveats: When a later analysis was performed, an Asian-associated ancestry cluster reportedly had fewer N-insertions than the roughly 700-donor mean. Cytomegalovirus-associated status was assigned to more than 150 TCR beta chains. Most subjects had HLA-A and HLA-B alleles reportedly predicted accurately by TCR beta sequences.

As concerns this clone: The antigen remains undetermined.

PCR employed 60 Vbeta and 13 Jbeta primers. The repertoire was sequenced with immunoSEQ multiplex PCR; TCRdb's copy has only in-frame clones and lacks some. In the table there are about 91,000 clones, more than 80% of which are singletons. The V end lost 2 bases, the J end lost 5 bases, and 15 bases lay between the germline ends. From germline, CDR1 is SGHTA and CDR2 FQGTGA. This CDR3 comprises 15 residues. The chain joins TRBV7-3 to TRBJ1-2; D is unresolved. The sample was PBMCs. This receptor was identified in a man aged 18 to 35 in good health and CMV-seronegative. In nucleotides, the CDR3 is TGTGCCAGCAGCTTATCTCCAGGCAGACCTTATGGCTACACCTTC. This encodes CASSLSPGRPYGYTF.